This T cell receptor beta chain was sequenced for a study of cytotoxic CD8 clonotypes in ibrutinib-treated CLL. In the study overall: Response samples were taken after a median roughly 12 months of treatment, range 6 to 36. An average of approximately 260,000 productive templates and roughly 94,000 productive rearrangements was obtained per sample.

Notes on the study in general: In comparison with age-matched healthy donors, baseline clonality was higher and tracked circulating CD8+ T-cell counts. Clonality climbed at ibrutinib response, then dropped toward baseline at progression.

In germline, CDR1 is GTSNPN, CDR2 SVGIG (reference sequence). The CDR3 is 13 amino acids. V dropped 1 base and J dropped 8 bases, with 11 bases sitting between them. Concerning this clone: Its target is not known.

Sequencing used immunoSEQ multiplex PCR; TCRdb keeps in-frame clones, though not all of them. This table has about 72,000 clones, more than 75% appearing once. The chain joins TRBV30 to TRBJ1-4; D remains ambiguous. The clonotype originates from a human donor with chronic lymphocytic leukemia. The material was PBMCs, obtained at disease progression, from a patient treated with ibrutinib. CDR3 protein: CAWSGVAREKLFF. The CDR3 DNA reads as TGTGCCTGGAGTGGGGTCGCCCGGGAAAAACTGTTTTTT. Together with reference TRBV30 and TRBJ1-4, the CDR3 gives the full variable domain: SQTIHQWPATLVQPVGSPLSLECTVEGTSNPNLYWYRQAAGRGLQLLFYSVGIGQISSEVPQNLSASRPQDRQFILSSKKLLLSDSGFYLCAWSGVAREKLFFGSGTQLSVL.